These T cell receptor beta chains were read from a single sample in a study of blood T cells in healthy people across ages. TCRdb reanalysed the 5' RACE reads using MiXCR and keeps one entry per CDR3 protein. This table holds roughly 1,100,000 distinct CDR3 sequences, roughly a quarter found once. This sample was also put to use in a study of T cells of mothers and their children.

The sequencing sample was made of blood. These receptors were collected from a girl aged 2 to 10 in good health. Each CDR3 is given without its conserved first and last residue.

j_call	v_call	cdr3_aa
-	TRBV10-3	AINTEAPGGNEQF
TRBJ1-6	TRBV11-2	ASSPRTPRHSPLH
-	TRBV12-3/TRBV12-4	ASRPRLNEQF
TRBJ2-3	TRBV7-8	ASSLGPAGTDTQY
TRBJ1-1	TRBV27	ASSYNSDTEAF
TRBJ2-7	TRBV6-2/TRBV6-3	ASSLADLRVHEQY
TRBJ2-5	TRBV7-2	ASSLELDPLETQY
TRBJ2-7	TRBV6-6	ASSYPGQTEQY
TRBJ2-1	TRBV7-7	ASSLADMGGTYNEQF
TRBJ1-2	TRBV29-1	SGEDSYGYT
TRBJ1-1	TRBV28	ASSREGDTEAF
TRBJ2-1	TRBV2	ASNFRGYNEQF
TRBJ2-2	TRBV11-2	ASSPRMTRSTEELF
-	TRBV11-3	ASSLDSVKNEQF
TRBJ2-3	TRBV20-1	SASDGVTINTQY
TRBJ2-1	TRBV6-2/TRBV6-3	ASSDAGTTYNEQF
-	TRBV7-2	ASSNPTGGGETQY
TRBJ2-3	TRBV10-3	AISESGGGESSTDTQY
TRBJ2-3	TRBV10-3	AISESVAGVSIGRDTQY
TRBJ2-5	TRBV7-2	ASSLEASRPQETQY
TRBJ1-1	TRBV6-2/TRBV6-3	ASSNTVKWTEAF
TRBJ2-7	TRBV9	ASSETSGGSYEQY
TRBJ1-1	TRBV6-2/TRBV6-3	ASSYGPGGTEAF
TRBJ2-5	TRBV2	ASSEWVQETQY
-	TRBV20-1	SARDFFASGSSYEQY
TRBJ2-3	TRBV6-5	ASRVRLAYRTDTQY
TRBJ2-5	TRBV7-9	ASSLGTSGLRETQY
TRBJ1-5	TRBV6-2/TRBV6-3	ASRPSRVGNQPQH
TRBJ2-5	TRBV7-9	ASSEGLAGGQETQY
TRBJ2-1	TRBV7-9	ASSGAGSGQGIFGEQF
TRBJ2-3	TRBV6-6	ASAGQGTDTQY
TRBJ1-5	TRBV20-1	SALGLEQGGNQPQH
TRBJ2-6	TRBV5-1	ATQPGTGAIGANVLT
-	TRBV7-2	ASSSSSASYEQY
TRBJ1-1	TRBV27	ASSTTGTGVAEAF
TRBJ2-5	TRBV7-2	ASSSQTQETQY
TRBJ2-2	TRBV10-1	ASIHPGLNTGELF
TRBJ2-5	TRBV27	ASRAGVAQETQY
TRBJ2-7	TRBV20-1	SARAWQTYEQY
TRBJ2-4	TRBV21-1	ASSPGGQGNIQY
TRBJ1-2	TRBV6-5	ASRGGGYGYT